One and the same sample provided the 3 T cell receptor beta chains below, sequenced in a study of a mutant IDH1 vaccine in newly diagnosed glioma. Their antigens remain unidentified. Using immunoSEQ multiplex PCR, the repertoire was profiled, and TCRdb retains in-frame clones only, with some absent. The sample contains some 52,000 clones, about 91% of which appear only once. Time point denoted: week 11, during vaccination. Every vaccine dose comprised 300 ug of mutant IDH1 20-mer peptide plus topical imiquimod. The source material was PBMCs, sampled from a glioma patient whose treatment included an IDH1 peptide vaccine. The receptor set was obtained from a man aged 45-65 years with glioma.

The chain employs TRBV19 and TRBJ2-7; 7 positions match TRBD1. The CDR3 runs to 13 residues. V dropped 5 bases and J dropped 6; count of bases not matched to a gene: 7. CDR1 is LNHDA, CDR2 SQIVND, per germline (reference sequence). This chain's CDR3 is CASSADRVREQYF. The CDR3 bases are TGTGCCAGTAGTGCCGACAGGGTTCGCGAGCAGTACTTC.

This chain connects TRBV7-9 to TRBJ1-5; TRBD1 is a possible D gene (5 bases). Trimming stripped 0 bases from V and 6 bases from J, with 21 bases between. The germline gives CDR1 SEHNR, CDR2 FQNEAQ (reference sequence). There are 18 residues in the CDR3. The CDR3 is CASSLAKVGGARGQPQHF. Written as DNA, the CDR3 is TGTGCCAGCAGCTTAGCGAAAGTCGGTGGGGCGCGGGGTCAGCCCCAGCATTTT. Variable domain in full (rest from reference TRBV7-9 and TRBJ1-5): DTGVSQNPRHKITKRGQNVTFRCDPISEHNRLYWYRQTLGQGPEFLTYFQNEAQLEKSRLLSDRFSAERPKGSFSTLEIQRTEQGDSAMYLCASSLAKVGGARGQPQHFGDGTRLSIL.

This clone occurred a few times. This chain uses TRBV6-4 with TRBJ2-3; a possible D gene is TRBD1 (6 bases). This CDR3 is 15 amino acids long. CDR1 is MRHNA, CDR2 SNTAGT, per germline. Trimming took 5 bases from V and 6 from J, leaving 18 bases between them. CDR3 DNA sequence: TGTGCCAGCAGTCTCGATCCCGACAGGACGGATACGCAGTATTTT. This encodes CASSLDPDRTDTQYF.